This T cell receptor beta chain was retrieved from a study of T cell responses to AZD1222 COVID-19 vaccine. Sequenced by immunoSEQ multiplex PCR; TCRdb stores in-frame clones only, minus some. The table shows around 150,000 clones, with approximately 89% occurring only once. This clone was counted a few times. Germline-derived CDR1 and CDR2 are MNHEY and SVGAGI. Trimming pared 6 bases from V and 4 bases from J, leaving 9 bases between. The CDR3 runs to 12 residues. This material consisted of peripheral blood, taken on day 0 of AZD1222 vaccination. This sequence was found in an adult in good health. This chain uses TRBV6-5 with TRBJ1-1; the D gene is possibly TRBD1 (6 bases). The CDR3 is CASSRGGTEAFF. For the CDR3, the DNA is TGTGCCAGCAGCAGGGGTGGCACTGAAGCTTTCTTT.